These T cell receptor beta chains were read from a single sample in a study of cytomegalovirus exposure and HLA in healthy donors. The assay was immunoSEQ multiplex PCR, and TCRdb's table has in-frame clones only and misses some. The sample has around 60,000 clones, 90% to 96% seen once. Sequencing input: PBMCs. These receptors were taken from a woman aged 18-29 years in good health and CMV-seronegative. CDR3s include the opening cysteine and the closing phenylalanine or tryptophan. Each record gives: V gene, D gene, J gene, CDR3 protein. A D gene is named only where the DNA matches it firmly.

TRBV7-7	TRBD1	TRBJ2-7	CASSLGTGPYEQYF
TRBV11-2	TRBD2	TRBJ2-5	CASSQGRGWQETQYF
TRBV11-1	TRBD1	TRBJ2-5	CASSLTRTGQETQYF
TRBV6-5	.	TRBJ1-1	CASSYTATGNTEAFF
TRBV7-2	TRBD2	TRBJ2-7	CASSLAGAGGPYEQYF
TRBV13	TRBD2	TRBJ2-1	CASSPKSGTRWEQFF
TRBV30	TRBD1	TRBJ1-2	CAWTGGHGTGNYGYTF
TRBV7-2	.	TRBJ1-4	CASSLSGGGGEKLFF
TRBV15	.	TRBJ2-6	CATSKGQGPAGANVLTF
TRBV7-6	.	TRBJ1-3	CASSLADTIYF
TRBV6-5	TRBD1	TRBJ1-3	CASTGTGGNTIYF
TRBV5-1	.	TRBJ1-4	CASTQGPNEKVFF
TRBV2	TRBD1	TRBJ2-3	CASSDQTGGGTDTQYF
TRBV7-2	.	TRBJ2-3	CASTPSPDTQYF
TRBV19	.	TRBJ1-1	CASNSVGGANTEAFF
TRBV27	TRBD1	TRBJ2-7	CASSYRGPSYEQYF